Presented here are 24 T cell receptor beta chains from one specimen sequenced in a study of cytomegalovirus exposure and HLA in healthy donors. PCR amplification relied on 60 Vbeta primers (plus 13 Jbeta primers). Repertoires were generated with immunoSEQ multiplex PCR, while TCRdb's copy carries only in-frame clones and drops some. The sample yields roughly 100,000 clones, roughly 85% seen once. The sample taken for sequencing was PBMCs. The receptors here all came from a woman aged 40 to 50 in good health and CMV-seronegative.

V and J are TRBV18 and TRBJ1-2, with no clear D. V was cut by 3 bases and J by 4 bases, with 12 bases left in between. CDR1 is KGHSH and CDR2 is LQKENI in the germline V gene. CDR3 length: 14 residues. This CDR3 reads CASSPLDGSYGYTF. CDR3 sequence (DNA): TGTGCCAGCTCACCCCTCGATGGCAGCTATGGCTACACCTTC.

The chain links TRBV4-3 to TRBJ1-1; TRBD1 matches 8 bases. The CDR3 extends over 14 amino acids. Germline lookup yields CDR1 LGHNA and CDR2 YSLEER. The J segment lost 3 bases and the V segment lost 2 bases, leaving 2 bases of the junction unmatched. The CDR3: CASSQQTGDTEAFF. For the CDR3, the DNA is TGCGCCAGCAGCCAACAGACAGGGGACACTGAAGCTTTCTTT.

The chain has TRBV10-3 and TRBJ2-7; 7 bases line up with TRBD1. V dropped 5 bases and J dropped 5; count of bases not matched to a gene: 15. The CDR3 totals 16 residues. Germline CDR1 and CDR2: ENHRY and SYGVKD. The CDR3 nucleotides are TGTGCCATCAGTTCCGGGGAGACAGGGTCTTTGCACGAGCAGTACTTC. Translating gives CAISSGETGSLHEQYF.

Note on this clone: One end of the junction fails to match germline, which may point to a read error. The genes are TRBV5-1 and TRBJ1-1; the match to TRBD1 covers 7 bases. Germline values: CDR1 SGHRS, CDR2 YFSETQ. CDR3 length equals 17 residues. The CDR3 spells CASSLDPGGPVNAEAFF. The CDR3 DNA is TGCGCCAGCAGCTTGGATCCAGGGGGGCCGGTGAACGCTGAAGCTTTCTTT.

The chain joins TRBV7-2 to TRBJ2-3, with D possibly TRBD2 on 7 matching bases. CDR3 length: 18 amino acids. Germline values: CDR1 SGHTA, CDR2 FQGNSA. The germline V and J ends were trimmed by 0 bases and 5 bases, with 21 bases remaining between them. The CDR3 nucleotides read TGTGCCAGCAGCTTAGCCCCCTCGGACAGCTCGGGGGGAGATACGCAGTATTTT. This encodes CASSLAPSDSSGGDTQYF.

The V and J genes are TRBV19 and TRBJ2-1; 10 nucleotides match TRBD1. The CDR3 is 15 amino acids. Trimming at V came to 8 bases and at J to 6 bases, leaving 10 bases not matched to a gene. From germline, CDR1 is LNHDA and CDR2 SQIVND (reference sequence). CDR3 in DNA: TGTGCCAGTCGGTCCCGGGACAGGGGAGTCAATGAGCAGTTCTTC. Translation gives CASRSRDRGVNEQFF.

The sample holds a few counts of this clone. The chain is built from TRBV27 and TRBJ1-2, with TRBD1 matching over 8 bases. V lost 2 bases to trimming and J lost 4 bases; unmatched junction nucleotides: 9. CDR3 length: 16 amino acids. Germline V gene data show CDR1 as MNHEY and CDR2 as SMNVEV (reference sequence). The chain's CDR3 is CASSLLTSGGAYGYTF. CDR3 in DNA: TGTGCCAGCAGTTTACTGACCTCAGGGGGCGCCTATGGCTACACCTTC.

The gene calls are TRBV19 and TRBJ1-1; D is uncertain. CDR3 length: 14 amino acids. Trimming pared 5 bases from V and 11 bases from J, leaving 21 bases between. Germline lookup yields CDR1 LNHDA and CDR2 SQIVND (reference sequence). In DNA, the CDR3 is TGTGCCAGTAGTCGGACCCGTGAGGGATTAGGTGCTTTCTTT. As protein: CASSRTREGLGAFF.

This clone has just a few counts. The rearrangement joins TRBV27 to TRBJ2-7, with TRBD1 matching 8 bases. The germline V gene encodes CDR1 MNHEY and CDR2 SMNVEV (reference sequence). Germline trimming cut 7 bases from V and 2 bases from J; bases unmatched to any gene: 4. This CDR3 spans 13 amino acids. The CDR3 bases are TGTGCCAGCAATGACAGGGGAGCCTACGAGCAGTACTTC. Amino acid sequence: CASNDRGAYEQYF.

The gene calls are TRBV5-1 and TRBJ2-7, with a possible D match to TRBD1 (5 bases). Germline V gene sequence: CDR1 SGHRS, CDR2 YFSETQ. The CDR3 runs 16 residues. V gave up 4 bases and J gave up 4 bases, with 21 bases separating them. CDR3 sequence: CASSPNLASGRYEQYF. The CDR3 DNA reads as TGCGCCAGCAGCCCAAATCTGGCGTCAGGGCGGTACGAGCAGTACTTC.

This clone was seen more than once but under ten times. The J gene is TRBJ1-2, the V gene TRBV5-4; D is uncertain. Trimming shortened V by 3 bases and J by 0 bases, and 9 bases separated the two germline ends. Germline V gene sequence: CDR1 SGHNT, CDR2 YYREEE (reference sequence). The CDR3 length is 14 residues. CDR3 sequence reads: CASSWPGTNYGYTF. As DNA, the CDR3 is TGTGCCAGCAGCTGGCCGGGGACTAACTATGGCTACACCTTC.

The gene calls are TRBV30 and TRBJ1-1; D is undetermined. The germline V gene encodes CDR1 GTSNPN and CDR2 SVGIG (reference sequence). Trimming left V 5 bases short and J 3 bases short, with 10 bases between. There are 12 residues in the CDR3. The CDR3 DNA reads TGTGCCTGGGGTACTTCCGACACTGAAGCTTTCTTT. Amino acid sequence: CAWGTSDTEAFF.

The V gene is TRBV11-2, the J gene TRBJ2-7; 7 bases align to TRBD2. V shed 1 base and J 6 bases; nucleotides not matched to a gene: 6. Germline CDR1 SGHAT, CDR2 FQNNGV. This CDR3 is 14 amino acids long. CDR3 sequence reads: CASSLGMGGFEQYF. The CDR3 DNA reads TGTGCCAGCAGCTTAGGTATGGGAGGGTTCGAGCAGTACTTC.

The chain joins TRBV30 to TRBJ1-2; perhaps TRBD1 as D (6 bases). Germline lookup yields CDR1 GTSNPN and CDR2 SVGIG (reference sequence). Deletions cut 5 bases from V and 6 bases from J, with 22 bases between. The CDR3 loop spans 15 amino acids. The CDR3 loop is CAWGLGDKPEDGYTF. The DNA for the CDR3 is TGTGCCTGGGGACTGGGGGACAAACCCGAGGATGGCTACACCTTC. The full variable domain, its missing parts supplied by reference TRBV30 and TRBJ1-2, is SQTIHQWPATLVQPVGSPLSLECTVEGTSNPNLYWYRQAAGRGLQLLFYSVGIGQISSEVPQNLSASRPQDRQFILSSKKLLLSDSGFYLCAWGLGDKPEDGYTFGSGTRLTVV.

The chain links TRBV7-8 to TRBJ1-5; D is possibly TRBD1 (5 bases). V lost 1 base, J lost 11 bases, and 15 bases lay in between. Germline V gene sequence: CDR1 SGHVS, CDR2 FQNEAQ. The CDR3 sequence is 14 residues long. In DNA form, the CDR3 reads TGTGCCAGCAGCTTAGGGGGGGACTCACTGGCCCAGCATTTT. It yields the protein CASSLGGDSLAQHF.

The chain recombines TRBV18 with TRBJ1-1; D may be TRBD1 (5 bases). The germline gives CDR1 KGHSH, CDR2 LQKENI. The CDR3 sequence is 16 residues long. Deletions cut 6 bases from V and 5 bases from J, with 22 bases between. CDR3 region: CASSQELDRERTEAFF. CDR3 coding DNA: TGTGCCAGCTCCCAAGAGTTAGACAGAGAGAGGACTGAAGCTTTCTTT. Full variable domain (missing parts from reference TRBV18 and TRBJ1-1): NAGVMQNPRHLVRRRGQEARLRCSPMKGHSHVYWYRQLPEEGLKFMVYLQKENIIDESGMPKERFSAEFPKEGPSILRIQQVVRGDSAAYFCASSQELDRERTEAFFGQGTRLTVV.

In DNA form, the CDR3 reads TGTGCCAGCAGCCTCGGGACAGGGGGCCTTTCTGTATATGGCTACACCTTC. Residues: CASSLGTGGLSVYGYTF. V is TRBV7-2 and J is TRBJ1-2, with TRBD1 matching over 12 bases. V gave up 5 bases and J gave up 5 bases; unmatched junction bases: 12. The CDR3 is made up of 17 amino acids. Per the germline V gene, CDR1 is SGHTA and CDR2 is FQGNSA.

The chain recombines TRBV21-1 with TRBJ2-3; TRBD2, the D gene given by the table, was not confirmed from the DNA. TRBV21-1 is designated a pseudogene. The CDR3 covers 19 residues. CDR3 DNA: TGTGCCAGCAGCAAGGCTGGCGGGGGGGACCACTGGGGCACAGATACGCAGTATTTT. Protein product: CASSKAGGGDHWGTDTQYF.

The chain carries TRBV2 and TRBJ1-3, with TRBD1 as a possible D gene (5 bases). The CDR3 has 15 amino acids. The V gene's germline CDR1 is SNHLY and CDR2 FYNNEI. Trimming pared 4 bases from V and 0 bases from J, leaving 10 bases between. The CDR3 is CASSVRDYSGNTIYF. Written as DNA, the CDR3 is TGTGCCAGCAGTGTTCGGGACTACTCTGGAAACACCATATATTTT.

This sequence joins TRBV9 and TRBJ2-7, with 8 bases fitting TRBD2. Germline values: CDR1 SGDLS, CDR2 YYNGEE. There are 13 residues in the CDR3. V shed 4 bases and J 3 bases; nucleotides not matched to a gene: 3. CDR3 coding DNA: TGTGCCAGCAGCAGGACTAGCAGCTACGAGCAGTACTTC. It translates to CASSRTSSYEQYF.

The gene calls are TRBV7-2 and TRBJ1-4; D might be TRBD1 (5 bases). This CDR3 is built from 14 residues. The germline V gene encodes CDR1 SGHTA and CDR2 FQGNSA. Trimming stripped 6 bases from V and 8 bases from J, with 16 bases between. For the CDR3, the DNA is TGTGCCAGCAGTAAACAGCAGGGAAACGAAAAACTGTTTTTT. Amino acid sequence: CASSKQQGNEKLFF.

As regards this clone: Within the sample, other DNA sequences also encode this same CDR3. The rearrangement joins TRBV7-2 to TRBJ2-5, with TRBD2 matching over 11 bases. Losses at the gene ends were 2 bases for V and 4 bases for J; bases not matched to a gene: 0. CDR1 SGHTA and CDR2 FQGNSA come from the germline V gene. This CDR3 comprises 14 residues. CDR3 sequence reads: CASSLTSGGETQYF. In DNA form, the CDR3 reads TGTGCCAGCAGCTTAACTAGCGGGGGAGAGACCCAGTACTTC.

This clone was found once. The chain recombines TRBV2 with TRBJ2-5; 9 bases are shared with TRBD2. The CDR3 contains 15 residues. The trim removed 7 bases at V and 4 bases at J, leaving 10 bases unmatched. Germline values: CDR1 SNHLY, CDR2 FYNNEI. DNA of the CDR3: TGTGCCAGCATGAAGGGACTAGCTGGTGTAGAGACCCAGTACTTC. It codes for CASMKGLAGVETQYF.

This clone was counted once. The chain recombines TRBV10-3 with TRBJ2-7; 7 bases fit TRBD1. CDR3 length: 11 residues. The germline CDR1 and CDR2 sequences are ENHRY and SYGVKD. V shed 10 bases, J shed 12 bases, and the junction held 12 bases outside the gene matches. This CDR3 is CATQDRAGLYF. In nucleotides, the CDR3 is TGTGCCACACAAGACAGGGCGGGTTTGTACTTC.